A single sample is the source of the 18 T cell receptor beta chains below, sequenced in a study of T cell responses to AZD1222 COVID-19 vaccine. Clones were sequenced by immunoSEQ multiplex PCR, and TCRdb holds only the in-frame ones, with some missing. The repertoire holds 120,000 to 150,000 clones, with about 92% as singletons. Sequenced here: peripheral blood, sampled on day 0 of AZD1222 vaccination. These receptors came from an adult in good health.

The rearrangement uses TRBV18 and TRBJ2-1, with D uncertain. Germline CDR1 reads KGHSH; CDR2 reads LQKENI. V lost 1 base and J 0 bases, leaving 10 bases between the germline ends. The CDR3 spans 16 residues. CDR3 protein: CASSPQSAGSYNEQFF. For the CDR3, the DNA is TGTGCCAGCTCACCACAGAGCGCCGGCTCCTACAATGAGCAGTTCTTC.

This chain uses TRBV7-6 with TRBJ2-1; 8 bases line up with TRBD2. The V segment lost 2 bases and the J segment 0 bases; nucleotides outside the gene matches: 3. Germline V CDR1 and CDR2: SGHVS, FNYEAQ. This CDR3 is built from 16 residues. CDR3 nucleotide sequence: TGTGCCAGCAGCTTAATGAGCGGGAGCTCCTACAATGAGCAGTTCTTC. Protein sequence: CASSLMSGSSYNEQFF.

The rearrangement uses TRBV2 and TRBJ1-2, with D unclear. The CDR3 covers 13 residues. Germline V gives CDR1 SNHLY, CDR2 FYNNEI. Trimming stripped 4 bases from V and 5 bases from J, with 11 bases between. This chain's CDR3 is CASSGLGSYGYTF. Here the CDR3 DNA reads TGTGCCAGCAGTGGTCTAGGTTCTTATGGCTACACCTTC.

The chain couples TRBV21-1 to TRBJ1-1; the D segment call TRBD1 is taken from the table without a DNA check. TRBV21-1 is designated a pseudogene. The CDR3 extends over 16 amino acids. CDR3 bases: TGTGCCAGCGGCCTGGCGCCGGACAGGGGGTGGACTGAAGCTTTCTTT. Translated: CASGLAPDRGWTEAFF.

Points on this clone: The junction departs from germline at one end; a sequencing error may be responsible. This sequence joins TRBV27 and TRBJ2-7; 7 nucleotides line up with TRBD2. The CDR3 spans 13 residues. Looked up from germline, CDR1 is MNHEY and CDR2 is SMNVEV (reference sequence). The chain's CDR3 is CTASSGGSYEQYF. The CDR3 DNA reads as TGCACGGCCTCCTCGGGGGGAAGCTACGAGCAGTACTTC.

The chain has TRBV27 and TRBJ2-1; 9 nucleotides agree with TRBD1. J lost 8 bases, V lost 3 bases, and 11 bases had no gene match. Germline CDR1 MNHEY, CDR2 SMNVEV (reference sequence). The CDR3 consists of 16 residues. CDR3 DNA: TGTGCCAGCAGTTTGCCCCCGGGACAGGGTATCCATGAGCAGTTCTTC. Its protein product is CASSLPPGQGIHEQFF.

This sequence joins TRBV4-2 and TRBJ1-4; D is unresolved. In germline, CDR1 is LGHNA, CDR2 YNFKEQ. Trimming shortened V by 1 base and J by 5 bases, and 8 bases separated the two germline ends. The CDR3 consists of 14 residues. The CDR3 coding sequence is TGTGCCAGCAGCCAAGGAGGGCCCAATGAAAAACTGTTTTTT. Protein: CASSQGGPNEKLFF.

The V gene is TRBV27, the J gene TRBJ2-3; TRBD2 matches 9 bases. Germline trimming cut 2 bases from V and 4 bases from J; bases unmatched to any gene: 7. This CDR3 region has 16 residues. Germline V gene sequence: CDR1 MNHEY, CDR2 SMNVEV (reference sequence). CDR3 residues: CASSLDPAGGADTQYF. CDR3 DNA: TGTGCCAGCAGTTTAGACCCCGCGGGGGGGGCAGATACGCAGTATTTT.

CDR3 bases: TGTGCCAGCAGTTCTAAAGGGGCGACCTACGAGCAGTACTTC. As protein: CASSSKGATYEQYF. The chain recombines TRBV5-6 with TRBJ2-7, with a tentative D call TRBD1 (5 bases). V shed 5 bases and J shed 2 bases, with 14 bases lying between them. Germline V lookup: CDR1 SGHDT, CDR2 YYEEEE. This CDR3 comprises 14 residues.

This rearrangement joins TRBV19 to TRBJ2-3; 9 bases fit TRBD2. The CDR3 extends over 15 amino acids. V trimming: 6 bases; J trimming: 6 bases; junction bases outside the gene matches: 10. Germline V lookup: CDR1 LNHDA, CDR2 SQIVND (reference sequence). The CDR3 region is CASRSAGGPSDTQYF. CDR3 nucleotides: TGTGCCAGTAGGTCGGCGGGAGGGCCTTCGGATACGCAGTATTTT.

The chain carries TRBV15 and TRBJ2-1, with TRBD1 matching 9 bases. Germline V gene data show CDR1 as LNHNV and CDR2 as YYDKDF (reference sequence). Unmatched junction bases numbered 3, after V lost 0 bases and J lost 9 bases. CDR3 length equals 14 residues. The CDR3 DNA reads as TGTGCCACCAGCAGAGAACAGGGGGCCACTGAGCAGTTCTTC. Translation: CATSREQGATEQFF.

This chain links TRBV19 with TRBJ1-3; D is possibly TRBD1 (6 bases). Trimming cost V 4 bases and J 4 bases, with 17 bases left between them. Germline V lookup: CDR1 LNHDA, CDR2 SQIVND (reference sequence). The CDR3 consists of 16 residues. The CDR3 sequence is CASSTRRGTRGNTIYF. CDR3 DNA sequence: TGTGCCAGTAGTACACGGAGAGGGACACGAGGAAACACCATATATTTT.

The V gene is TRBV6-2 or TRBV6-3, the J gene TRBJ1-1; a possible D gene is TRBD1 (6 bases). Germline lookup yields CDR1 MNHEY and CDR2 SVGEGT. V was pared by 4 bases and J by 2 bases, with 14 bases between. CDR3 size: 15 residues. CDR3 DNA: TGTGCCAGCAGTTGGGTAGCGGGACACAACACTGAAGCTTTCTTT. This sequence encodes CASSWVAGHNTEAFF.

The J gene is TRBJ2-1, the V gene TRBV7-3; TRBD2 aligns across 11 bases. The CDR3 covers 18 residues. Looked up from germline, CDR1 is SGHTA and CDR2 is FQGTGA. With V trimmed by 1 base and J by 8 bases, 13 bases remained unmatched. CDR3 bases: TGTGCCAGCAGCTTAAAATACGTCGTAGCGGGGGGGCCCCATGAGCAGTTCTTC. This gives the protein CASSLKYVVAGGPHEQFF.

This chain joins TRBV9 and TRBJ2-5, with D perhaps matching TRBD1 or TRBD2 (5 bases each). Trimming pared 0 bases from V and 4 bases from J, leaving 13 bases between. The CDR3 has 15 amino acids. Germline CDR1 is SGDLS and CDR2 is YYNGEE. CDR3 bases: TGTGCCAGCAGCGTAGGGCAGGGAGTTGGAGAGACCCAGTACTTC. It is translated as CASSVGQGVGETQYF.

The genes are TRBV2 and TRBJ2-5, with D maybe TRBD2 (5 bases). Looked up from germline, CDR1 is SNHLY and CDR2 is FYNNEI. The CDR3 runs 14 residues. V lost 7 bases and J lost 5, with 17 bases in between. CDR3 DNA sequence: TGTGCCAGCACCGAGGGCAGGAACGGGGAGACCCAGTACTTC. It yields the protein CASTEGRNGETQYF.

The chain combines TRBV5-6 with TRBJ1-3; D is possibly TRBD1 (5 bases). CDR3 length: 13 amino acids. CDR1 and CDR2 (germline): SGHDT, YYEEEE. Trimming removed 4 bases from V and 3 bases from J, with 8 bases in between. Here the CDR3 DNA reads TGTGCCAGCAGCGCGGGACTTGGAAACACCATATATTTT. The encoded protein is CASSAGLGNTIYF.

V gene TRBV25-1 combines with J gene TRBJ2-1; 10 positions match TRBD1. Germline assignment: CDR1 MGHDK and CDR2 SYGVNS. The CDR3 runs 16 residues. Trimming removed 1 base from V and 3 bases from J; junction bases left unmatched: 3. Here the CDR3 reads CASSEWGTGDYNEQFF. CDR3 nucleotides: TGTGCCAGCAGTGAATGGGGGACAGGGGACTACAATGAGCAGTTCTTC.